These 27 T cell receptor beta chains came from one sample sequenced in a study of cytomegalovirus exposure and HLA in healthy donors. The PCR contained 60 Vbeta and 13 Jbeta primers. The repertoire was sequenced with immunoSEQ multiplex PCR; TCRdb's copy has only in-frame clones and lacks some. The sample lists approximately 130,000 clones, 72% seen once, with approximately 4% in the top ten. Sequenced input: PBMCs. These receptors all come from a man aged 45-65 years in good health and CMV-seropositive.

For the CDR3, the DNA is TGTGCCATCAGTGAGAGGGGGAATTCACCCCTCCACTTT. It yields the protein CAISERGNSPLHF. The chain combines TRBV10-3 with TRBJ1-6, with D perhaps TRBD1 (6 bases). Trimming left V 2 bases short and J 7 bases short, with 6 bases between. Germline lookup yields CDR1 ENHRY and CDR2 SYGVKD. The CDR3 consists of 13 residues.

This clone was observed a few times. This chain joins TRBV6-5 and TRBJ1-2; 7 bases fit TRBD1. V lost 5 bases, J lost 7 bases, and 10 bases stayed unmatched. The CDR3 runs to 14 residues. In germline, CDR1 is MNHEY, CDR2 SVGAGI. CDR3 bases: TGTGCCAGCAGTCCCGGGACAGTCATTTTTGGCTACACCTTC. Encoded protein: CASSPGTVIFGYTF.

The chain is built from TRBV6-1 and TRBJ1-1; D unresolved. V gave up 7 bases and J gave up 3 bases, with 9 bases separating them. The CDR3 runs 12 residues. Germline CDR1 and CDR2: MNHNS and SASEGT. The CDR3 sequence is CASMEVYTEAFF. The CDR3 DNA is TGTGCCAGCATGGAGGTCTACACTGAAGCTTTCTTT.

The chain combines TRBV19 with TRBJ2-7, with D unclear. Germline loops: CDR1 LNHDA, CDR2 SQIVND (reference sequence). CDR3 length: 14 amino acids. V gave up 1 base and J gave up 2 bases, with 9 bases separating them. CDR3 residues: CASSIGGGTYEQYF. The CDR3 DNA follows: TGTGCCAGTAGTATAGGAGGCGGTACCTACGAGCAGTACTTC.

The chain is built from TRBV5-4 and TRBJ2-4; TRBD2 is a possible D gene (6 bases). Trimming took off 4 bases at V and 1 base at J, with 18 bases between the two ends. This CDR3 is 17 amino acids long. From germline, CDR1 is SGHNT and CDR2 YYREEE (reference sequence). This chain's CDR3 is CASSVGTSRGAKNIQYF. CDR3 sequence (DNA): TGTGCCAGCAGCGTTGGGACTTCCCGAGGGGCCAAAAACATTCAGTACTTC.

V gene TRBV2 combines with J gene TRBJ2-3; D is unresolved. Trimming took off 5 bases at V and 2 bases at J, with 11 bases between the two ends. Germline V gene sequence: CDR1 SNHLY, CDR2 FYNNEI. The CDR3 spans 14 residues. CDR3 in DNA: TGTGCCAGCAGTTACCAAGCCACCACAGATACGCAGTATTTT. Encoded protein: CASSYQATTDTQYF.

In its sample, this clone was seen a few times. V usage is TRBV27 and J usage is TRBJ2-1, with 9 bases that match TRBD1. Germline CDR1 reads MNHEY; CDR2 reads SMNVEV (reference sequence). This CDR3 comprises 15 residues. V shed 7 bases and J 6 bases; nucleotides not matched to a gene: 10. Written as DNA, the CDR3 is TGTGCCAGCACCACCCGGGACAGGGATAGCAATGAGCAGTTCTTC. It encodes CASTTRDRDSNEQFF.

This clone appeared once. The rearrangement uses TRBV7-8 and TRBJ1-1, with D unclear. The CDR3 runs 15 residues. V lost 1 base and J lost 1, with 10 bases in between. Germline CDR1 is SGHVS and CDR2 is FQNEAQ. CDR3 sequence: CASSLGGGSNTEAFF. CDR3 DNA sequence: TGTGCCAGCAGCTTAGGTGGAGGGTCGAACACTGAAGCTTTCTTT.

This chain links TRBV2 with TRBJ2-7; 9 bases fit TRBD1. Germline CDR1 reads SNHLY; CDR2 reads FYNNEI. Losses at the gene ends were 7 bases for V and 3 bases for J; bases not matched to a gene: 7. This CDR3 has 14 residues. CDR3 bases: TGTGCCAGCACCCGTAGGGACAGGGACTACGAGCAGTACTTC. This gives the protein CASTRRDRDYEQYF.

Concerning this clone: At one of its ends the junction is not consistent with the germline gene, which may arise from a read error. V gene TRBV7-9 combines with J gene TRBJ1-2; D is unclear. The CDR3 has 13 amino acids. Germline-derived CDR1 and CDR2 are SEHNR and FQNEAQ (reference sequence). For the CDR3, the DNA is TGTTCCAGCAGCTGGGAGGGCCCCTATGGCTACACCTTC. Protein sequence: CSSSWEGPYGYTF.

V gene TRBV21-1 combines with J gene TRBJ2-7; the DNA was not used to check the table's D call, TRBD1. TRBV21-1 is deemed a pseudogene. The CDR3 length is 12 residues. The CDR3 sequence is CASSKAAYEQYF. DNA of the CDR3: TGTGCCAGCAGCAAGGCTGCCTACGAGCAGTACTTC.

Here the CDR3 DNA reads TGTGCCAGCAGCTTGGACCCAGGGGGTTCACCCCTCCACTTT. This codes for CASSLDPGGSPLHF. The chain is built from TRBV5-4 and TRBJ1-6; TRBD1 matches at 7 bases. The length of the CDR3 is 14 residues. The germline CDR1 and CDR2 sequences are SGHNT and YYREEE (reference sequence). Trimming at V came to 0 bases and at J to 9 bases, leaving 3 bases not matched to a gene.

V gene TRBV7-2 combines with J gene TRBJ2-2; D perhaps matches TRBD2 (7 bases). V shed 1 base and J shed 7 bases, with 16 bases lying between them. CDR3 size: 16 residues. CDR1 is SGHTA and CDR2 is FQGNSA in the germline V gene. In DNA form, the CDR3 reads TGTGCCAGCAGCTTAGAAGCGGGACAAGGGTACGGGGAGCTGTTTTTT. It encodes CASSLEAGQGYGELFF.

The V gene is TRBV6-6, the J gene TRBJ2-1; perhaps TRBD2 as D (7 bases). Trimming stripped 5 bases from V and 1 base from J, with 15 bases between. There are 16 residues in the CDR3. From germline, CDR1 is MNHNY and CDR2 SVGAGI (reference sequence). This CDR3 is CASSPGRGVSYNEQFF. The DNA for the CDR3 is TGTGCCAGCAGTCCGGGGAGGGGGGTGTCCTACAATGAGCAGTTCTTC.

The chain is built from TRBV7-9 and TRBJ1-5; possibly TRBD1 for D (5 bases). Trimming stripped 4 bases from V and 1 base from J, with 14 bases between. This CDR3 spans 16 amino acids. Germline-derived CDR1 and CDR2 are SEHNR and FQNEAQ (reference sequence). The CDR3 spells CASSSSGAWSNQPQHF. CDR3 sequence (DNA): TGTGCCAGCAGCTCCTCTGGGGCCTGGAGCAATCAGCCCCAGCATTTT. The whole variable domain, remainder taken from reference TRBV7-9 and TRBJ1-5, is DTGVSQNPRHKITKRGQNVTFRCDPISEHNRLYWYRQTLGQGPEFLTYFQNEAQLEKSRLLSDRFSAERPKGSFSTLEIQRTEQGDSAMYLCASSSSGAWSNQPQHFGDGTRLSIL.

The chain links TRBV10-3 to TRBJ1-1; TRBD1 aligns across 8 bases. Unmatched junction bases numbered 6, after V lost 8 bases and J lost 4 bases. The CDR3 spans 13 residues. CDR1 and CDR2 from the germline V gene are ENHRY and SYGVKD. CDR3 amino acids: CAIAGQEVTEAFF. The CDR3 DNA is TGTGCCATCGCGGGACAGGAGGTCACTGAAGCTTTCTTT.

This chain joins TRBV5-6 and TRBJ1-4; the match to TRBD1 covers 7 bases. With 4 bases clipped from V and 8 bases from J, the junction kept 14 bases outside the gene matches. CDR1 and CDR2 (germline): SGHDT, YYEEEE. The CDR3 covers 16 residues. CDR3: CASSRRATGTWEKLFF. CDR3 nucleotides: TGTGCCAGCAGCAGACGAGCGACAGGGACGTGGGAAAAACTGTTTTTT.

The chain employs TRBV5-5 and TRBJ1-2, with TRBD1 identical over 11 bases. V gave up 3 bases and J gave up 4 bases; unmatched junction bases: 5. This CDR3 spans 15 amino acids. Germline V gene sequence: CDR1 SGHKS, CDR2 YYEKEE (reference sequence). CDR3 region: CASSSGQGALYGYTF. The DNA of the CDR3 is TGTGCCAGCAGCTCCGGACAGGGGGCTCTCTATGGCTACACCTTC.

The CDR3: CASSPGIAGNYEQYF. The CDR3 DNA reads TGTGCCAGCAGCCCCGGGATAGCGGGAAACTACGAGCAGTACTTC. The chain uses TRBV27 and TRBJ2-7, with 8 bases fitting TRBD2. The J segment lost 3 bases and the V segment lost 6 bases, leaving 10 bases of the junction unmatched. The CDR3 runs 15 residues. The germline V gene has CDR1 MNHEY and CDR2 SMNVEV (reference sequence).

V and J are TRBV11-2 and TRBJ2-7, with a weak D call TRBD2 (5 bases). Germline loops: CDR1 SGHAT, CDR2 FQNNGV. The CDR3 is 11 residues long. V lost 5 bases and J 9 bases, leaving 11 bases between the germline ends. The CDR3 DNA sequence: TGTGCCAGCAGCAGAAGGAGCGGGCAGTACTTC. It translates to CASSRRSGQYF.

This clone was found once. V usage is TRBV14 and J usage is TRBJ1-1; D may be TRBD1 (5 bases). Trimming removed 3 bases at V and 4 bases at J, with 9 bases between. Germline V CDR1 and CDR2: SGHDN, FVKESK. The CDR3 loop spans 13 amino acids. The CDR3 DNA follows: TGTGCCAGCAGCCAGGGGCACGGCACTGAAGCTTTCTTT. This translates into CASSQGHGTEAFF.

The sample holds one count of this clone. The rearrangement uses TRBV29-1 and TRBJ1-1; TRBD1 is a possible D gene (5 bases). The CDR3 has 12 amino acids. Germline CDR1 and CDR2: SQVTM and ANQGSEA. Deletions cut 7 bases from V and 7 bases from J, with 16 bases between. This CDR3 reads CSATAGVYEAFF. The CDR3 nucleotides are TGCAGCGCGACAGCCGGCGTTTATGAAGCTTTCTTT. The complete variable domain, with remaining parts taken from reference TRBV29-1 and TRBJ1-1, reads SAVISQKPSRDICQRGTSLTIQCQVDSQVTMMFWYRQQPGQSLTLIATANQGSEATYESGFVIDKFPISRPNLTFSTLTVSNMSPEDSSIYLCSATAGVYEAFFGQGTRLTVV.

This clone has a single count. The chain joins TRBV29-1 to TRBJ1-4; D unclear. The germline V and J ends were trimmed by 4 bases and 8 bases, with 11 bases remaining between them. The CDR3 is 12 residues long. Germline assignment: CDR1 SQVTM and CDR2 ANQGSEA. CDR3 in DNA: TGCAGCGTTGGCGGCGGTGGCGAAAAACTGTTTTTT. This encodes CSVGGGGEKLFF.

The J gene is TRBJ1-4, the V gene TRBV5-6, with 10 bases that match TRBD1. Germline values: CDR1 SGHDT, CDR2 YYEEEE. The length of the CDR3 is 15 residues. V gave up 4 bases and J gave up 6 bases; unmatched junction bases: 6. CDR3 protein: CASSRWTGGDEKLFF. Written as DNA, the CDR3 is TGTGCCAGCAGCCGGTGGACAGGGGGAGATGAAAAACTGTTTTTT.

This clone was found a few times. The rearrangement uses TRBV5-1 and TRBJ2-7; 10 bases are a match to TRBD2. V lost 6 bases to trimming and J lost 0 bases; unmatched junction nucleotides: 9. Germline CDR1 reads SGHRS; CDR2 reads YFSETQ. The CDR3 totals 16 residues. The CDR3 loop reads CASTPAGGGSSYEQYF. In DNA, the CDR3 is TGCGCCAGCACCCCAGCGGGAGGGGGTAGCTCCTACGAGCAGTACTTC.

V is TRBV5-1 and J is TRBJ1-3, with D perhaps matching TRBD1 (6 bases). Germline V lookup: CDR1 SGHRS, CDR2 YFSETQ. The CDR3 is 16 residues long. V lost 4 bases, J lost 0 bases, and 14 bases lay in between. The CDR3 DNA sequence: TGCGCCAGCAGCCCTGACGGACAGTCCTCTGGAAACACCATATATTTT. Translating it yields CASSPDGQSSGNTIYF.

The chain combines TRBV5-6 with TRBJ1-4; 7 bases agree with TRBD1. V lost 4 bases to trimming and J lost 2 bases; unmatched junction nucleotides: 5. The CDR3 extends over 15 amino acids. The V gene's germline CDR1 is SGHDT and CDR2 YYEEEE. The CDR3 sequence is CASSPGGRTNEKLFF. The CDR3 DNA follows: TGTGCCAGCAGCCCAGGGGGGCGGACTAATGAAAAACTGTTTTTT.